The 18 T cell receptor beta chains below were found in one sample sequenced in a study of cytomegalovirus exposure and HLA in healthy donors. The PCR was carried out with 60 Vbeta primers and 13 Jbeta primers. Only in-frame clones appear in the TCRdb table, and some are missing; sequencing was by immunoSEQ multiplex PCR. The data show 100,000 to 150,000 clones, roughly 79% seen once. Sequencing input: PBMCs. These TCRs come from a woman aged 40 to 49 in good health and CMV-seronegative.

V gene TRBV29-1 combines with J gene TRBJ1-1, with D hard to call. The CDR3 covers 11 residues. Per germline, CDR1 SQVTM and CDR2 ANQGSEA. The V gene lost 8 bases and the J gene lost 7 bases, with 14 bases spanning the gap. The CDR3: CSLNSRGEAFF. Here the CDR3 DNA reads TGCAGCCTGAACTCCCGGGGTGAAGCTTTCTTT.

The chain joins TRBV9 to TRBJ2-3; the D is unclear. Germline V gene sequence: CDR1 SGDLS, CDR2 YYNGEE. The CDR3 covers 15 residues. Trimming cost V 0 bases and J 2 bases, with 10 bases left between them. CDR3 sequence: CASSVESRPTDTQYF. The CDR3 nucleotides are TGTGCCAGCAGCGTAGAATCTAGACCCACAGATACGCAGTATTTT.

This sequence joins TRBV5-1 and TRBJ2-7, with TRBD2 matching 8 bases. The CDR3 totals 16 residues. With V trimmed by 3 bases and J by 2 bases, 10 bases remained unmatched. The V gene's germline CDR1 is SGHRS and CDR2 YFSETQ. CDR3 amino acids: CASSYGGREETYEQYF. CDR3 bases: TGCGCCAGCAGCTACGGAGGGCGGGAGGAAACCTACGAGCAGTACTTC.

CDR3 sequence reads: CAWILARSSYGYTF. The CDR3 nucleotides are TGTGCCTGGATTCTCGCGAGGTCCTCCTATGGCTACACCTTC. The chain is built from TRBV30 and TRBJ1-2; D is unresolved. V lost 4 bases and J lost 4, with 16 bases in between. Germline CDR1 reads GTSNPN; CDR2 reads SVGIG (reference sequence). The CDR3 spans 14 residues.

In nucleotides, the CDR3 is TGTGCCAGCAGTGATACCGACAGGGGTTCCCAAGAGACCCAGTACTTC. Amino acids: CASSDTDRGSQETQYF. This chain uses TRBV28 with TRBJ2-5; 8 bases match TRBD1. Germline loops: CDR1 MDHEN, CDR2 SYDVKM. Trimming removed 5 bases from V and 1 base from J; junction bases left unmatched: 9. The CDR3 is 16 residues long.

The chain has TRBV5-1 and TRBJ1-3; no firm D call. There are 18 residues in the CDR3. Germline V gives CDR1 SGHRS, CDR2 YFSETQ. V dropped 0 bases and J dropped 0 bases, with 16 bases sitting between them. CDR3 in DNA: TGCGCCAGCAGCTTGGGGGCACAGTCTCTAAGCTCTGGAAACACCATATATTTT. Translated, it gives CASSLGAQSLSSGNTIYF. The variable domain in full, completed from reference TRBV5-1 and TRBJ1-3, reads KAGVTQTPRYLIKTRGQQVTLSCSPISGHRSVSWYQQTPGQGLQFLFEYFSETQRNKGNFPGRFSGRQFSNSRSEMNVSTLELGDSALYLCASSLGAQSLSSGNTIYFGEGSWLTVV.

This clone appeared a single time. This rearrangement joins TRBV28 to TRBJ2-7; possible D gene TRBD2, 7 bases. CDR3 length equals 13 residues. Germline CDR1 is MDHEN and CDR2 is SYDVKM. Between the trimmed V and J ends, which lost 6 bases and 2 bases, there was a span of 11 bases. Here the CDR3 DNA reads TGTGCCAGCAGCGGAGGGGGGGCCTACGAGCAGTACTTC. Its translation: CASSGGGAYEQYF.

This chain uses TRBV7-3 with TRBJ2-2, with 15 bases lining up with TRBD2. The CDR3 is 19 amino acids. The germline gives CDR1 SGHTA, CDR2 FQGTGA. With 8 bases clipped from V and 3 bases from J, the junction kept 13 bases outside the gene matches. The CDR3 loop reads CASPPRTSGGAWYTGELFF. CDR3 coding DNA: TGTGCCAGCCCACCCCGGACTAGCGGGGGGGCCTGGTACACCGGGGAGCTGTTTTTT.

The rearrangement uses TRBV7-6 and TRBJ2-5; the D is unclear. Judging by the DNA end, TRBJ2-7 fits better; the J call may be wrong. CDR3 length equals 16 residues. Germline V lookup: CDR1 SGHVS, CDR2 FNYEAQ. CDR3 loop: CASSPSQARTGYEQYF. CDR3 bases: TGTGCCAGCAGCCCGTCGCAGGCTCGTACCGGCTACGAGCAGTACTTC.

CDR3 nucleotide sequence: TGTGCCTGGAGCGGGGGGTCCTTTGAAGCTTTCTTT. Translated, it gives CAWSGGSFEAFF. The chain is built from TRBV30 and TRBJ1-1; D is perhaps TRBD1 (5 bases). This CDR3 is 12 amino acids long. Germline CDR1 is GTSNPN and CDR2 is SVGIG (reference sequence). V shed 3 bases and J shed 7 bases, with 12 bases lying between them.

The J gene is TRBJ2-3, the V gene TRBV7-6; a possible D gene is TRBD1 (5 bases). Trimming removed 5 bases from V and 0 bases from J, with 15 bases in between. CDR1 is SGHVS and CDR2 is FNYEAQ in the germline V gene. The CDR3 is made up of 16 amino acids. The CDR3, as DNA: TGTGCCAGCAGCCCTCTTCAGGGTGGAAGCACAGATACGCAGTATTTT. Its translation: CASSPLQGGSTDTQYF.

Here the CDR3 DNA reads TGTGCCAGCAGTTACTCGCAGGCCTCAAACTATGGCTACACCTTC. Protein product: CASSYSQASNYGYTF. J is TRBJ1-2 and V is TRBV6-5; no clear D. Trimming stripped 0 bases from V and 2 bases from J, with 10 bases between. The CDR3 contains 15 residues. Germline V gene lookup returns CDR1 MNHEY and CDR2 SVGAGI.

The rearrangement links TRBV6-5 to TRBJ1-2; unclear D gene. The CDR3 is made up of 11 amino acids. The V gene lost 7 bases and the J gene lost 4 bases, with 7 bases spanning the gap. CDR1 and CDR2 from the germline V gene are MNHEY and SVGAGI. This chain's CDR3 is CASISGYGYTF. Written as DNA, the CDR3 is TGTGCCAGCATCTCGGGCTATGGCTACACCTTC.

This clone has just one count. The rearrangement joins TRBV5-4 to TRBJ2-5; 9 nucleotides match TRBD2. J gave up 5 bases and V 4 bases, and 3 bases lay outside the gene matches. The V gene's germline CDR1 is SGHNT and CDR2 YYREEE (reference sequence). The CDR3 has 13 amino acids. The DNA of the CDR3 is TGTGCCAGCAGCGGGACTAGCTGGGAGACCCAGTACTTC. It specifies CASSGTSWETQYF.

Of note for this clone: The junction does not match germline at one end; this may be a read error. This sequence joins TRBV28 and TRBJ2-5; D may match TRBD1 or TRBD2 (5 bases each). Germline V gene data show CDR1 as MDHEN and CDR2 as SYDVKM. The CDR3 has 13 amino acids. The CDR3 sequence is CASSLWGGETQYF. Here the CDR3 DNA reads TGTGCCAGCAGTCTATGGGGCGGGGAGACCCAGTACTTC.

V and J are TRBV6-1 and TRBJ2-2, with TRBD2 identical over 9 bases. V shed 7 bases, J shed 5 bases, and the junction held 5 bases outside the gene matches. There are 14 residues in the CDR3. From germline, CDR1 is MNHNS and CDR2 SASEGT. The CDR3 protein is CASIRAGGTGELFF. CDR3 DNA sequence: TGTGCCAGCATAAGAGCGGGGGGTACCGGGGAGCTGTTTTTT.

V gene TRBV27 combines with J gene TRBJ2-2; 8 bases match TRBD2. Germline V gene lookup returns CDR1 MNHEY and CDR2 SMNVEV (reference sequence). The CDR3 totals 18 residues. V lost 3 bases to trimming and J lost 1 base; unmatched junction nucleotides: 10. CDR3: CASSFKPYSGRNTGELFF. The CDR3 DNA reads as TGTGCCAGCAGTTTCAAACCGTACAGCGGGAGGAACACCGGGGAGCTGTTTTTT.

This clone appeared a single time. The rearrangement links TRBV2 to TRBJ2-2, with 9 bases aligning to TRBD1. V was clipped by 5 bases and J by 7 bases; unmatched bases: 17. The CDR3 covers 18 residues. Germline V CDR1 and CDR2: SNHLY, FYNNEI. The CDR3 protein is CASSTNYPRTGDIGELFF. The DNA of the CDR3 is TGTGCCAGCAGTACGAACTATCCTAGGACAGGGGACATCGGGGAGCTGTTTTTT. The variable domain in full, completed from reference TRBV2 and TRBJ2-2, reads EPEVTQTPSHQVTQMGQEVILRCVPISNHLYFYWYRQILGQKVEFLVSFYNNEISEKSEIFDDQFSVERPDGSNFTLKIRSTKLEDSAMYFCASSTNYPRTGDIGELFFGEGSRLTVL.